This TCR beta chain was obtained from a study of identical twins. TCRdb processed the 5' RACE reads anew with MiXCR; each CDR3 protein has one entry. This sample has about 1.7 million distinct CDR3 sequences, with roughly 35% found just once. The V end lost 4 bases, the J end lost 0 bases, and 10 bases lay between the germline ends. This CDR3 has 15 amino acids. Germline CDR1 and CDR2: MNHEY and SMNVEV (reference sequence). The sequence came from a newborn girl in good health. Material for sequencing was cord blood. The chain employs TRBV27 and TRBJ1-5, with a weak D call TRBD1 (6 bases). The CDR3 DNA follows: TGTGCCAGCAGTTCCACGGGGGCTAGCAATCAGCCCCAGCATTTT. It translates to CASSSTGASNQPQHF.